What follows are 27 T cell receptor beta chains derived from one specimen sequenced in a study of cytotoxic CD8 clonotypes in ibrutinib-treated CLL (dated by TCRdb to about 2021). The library relied on the immunoSEQ multiplex PCR assay. This immuneACCESS table, as held by TCRdb, lists in-frame sequences with V and J called but not all clones. Of the missing ones, under half trace to an unresolved V gene in checked studies; the others have no known cause. The sample table records some 290,000 clones; approximately 80% of these occur just once. The ten largest account for approximately 7% of the sample. The material sequenced was PBMCs, taken before ibrutinib treatment. These receptors were obtained from a human donor with chronic lymphocytic leukemia.

This clone came up once. The chain has TRBV9 and TRBJ2-1; 8 bases align to TRBD2. Germline CDR1 and CDR2: SGDLS and YYNGEE. The CDR3 totals 18 residues. V lost 3 bases to trimming and J lost 1 base; unmatched junction nucleotides: 12. The CDR3 nucleotides read TGTGCCAGCAGCGGTAGAGGGCGGGAGGAGAGGTCCTACAATGAGCAGTTCTTC. It yields the protein CASSGRGREERSYNEQFF.

This sequence joins TRBV7-2 and TRBJ2-3; no definite D call. Per germline, CDR1 SGHTA and CDR2 FQGNSA. The CDR3 spans 13 residues. V dropped 3 bases and J dropped 6 bases, with 10 bases sitting between them. CDR3 nucleotide sequence: TGTGCCAGCAGCTTCCCAGCCCAGGATACGCAGTATTTT. This translates into CASSFPAQDTQYF.

This rearrangement joins TRBV6-5 to TRBJ1-1; D is undetermined. The V gene's germline CDR1 is MNHEY and CDR2 SVGAGI. V was shortened by 6 bases and J by 3 bases, with 11 bases between the two germline ends. The CDR3 consists of 13 residues. This CDR3 is CASSLGPDTEAFF. CDR3 DNA: TGTGCCAGCAGCCTCGGGCCTGACACTGAAGCTTTCTTT.

The DNA of the CDR3 is TGTGCCAGCAGAGGGGGACTAGCGGGCGCCGGGGAGCTGTTTTTT. Translation: CASRGGLAGAGELFF. The chain has TRBV2 and TRBJ2-2; 12 nucleotides agree with TRBD2. V shed 6 bases and J 6 bases; nucleotides not matched to a gene: 5. Germline V lookup: CDR1 SNHLY, CDR2 FYNNEI. The CDR3 consists of 15 residues.

This chain connects TRBV27 to TRBJ1-1, with a weak D call TRBD1 (5 bases). CDR3 length equals 16 residues. The germline V gene has CDR1 MNHEY and CDR2 SMNVEV (reference sequence). The V and J ends lost 4 bases and 0 bases respectively, with 15 bases between them. CDR3 nucleotide sequence: TGTGCCAGCAGTTCTCTAAGCCGACAGATGAACACTGAAGCTTTCTTT. Translation: CASSSLSRQMNTEAFF.

This chain joins TRBV10-3 and TRBJ1-3; D is undetermined. CDR1 and CDR2 (germline): ENHRY, SYGVKD. The CDR3 covers 13 residues. Trimming left V 2 bases short and J 0 bases short, with 2 bases between. DNA for the CDR3: TGTGCCATCAGTGAGAGCTCTGGAAACACCATATATTTT. Residues: CAISESSGNTIYF.

The chain uses TRBV19 and TRBJ1-5; D remains ambiguous. The CDR3 has 15 amino acids. Germline V CDR1 and CDR2: LNHDA, SQIVND (reference sequence). Trimming cost V 5 bases and J 6 bases, with 17 bases left between them. For the CDR3, the DNA is TGTGCCAGTAGTGAGGGAGGATATCTGGGTCAGCCCCAGCATTTT. Translated: CASSEGGYLGQPQHF.

The chain links TRBV7-9 to TRBJ2-3; D perhaps matches TRBD2 (6 bases). V gave up 5 bases and J gave up 6 bases, with 15 bases separating them. Germline assignment: CDR1 SEHNR and CDR2 FQNEAQ (reference sequence). The CDR3 loop spans 14 amino acids. The CDR3 DNA follows: TGTGCCAGCAGCATTACCGCTAGCGATGATACGCAGTATTTT. Its protein product is CASSITASDDTQYF.

This clone has only a few counts. The chain couples TRBV7-9 to TRBJ2-2, with TRBD2 as a possible D gene (6 bases). The V gene lost 5 bases and the J gene lost 5 bases, with 15 bases spanning the gap. CDR1 is SEHNR and CDR2 is FQNEAQ in the germline V gene (reference sequence). The CDR3 loop spans 15 amino acids. CDR3 in DNA: TGTGCCAGCAGCGTAAGCCTAGGGAGGACCGGGGAGCTGTTTTTT. It translates to CASSVSLGRTGELFF.

The CDR3 DNA reads TGCGCCAGCAGCTCGGACGGGCTCACAGATACGCAGTATTTT. This translates into CASSSDGLTDTQYF. This rearrangement joins TRBV5-1 to TRBJ2-3; D is ambiguous. CDR1 is SGHRS, CDR2 YFSETQ, per germline. This CDR3 has 14 residues. Trimming left V 3 bases short and J 2 bases short, with 10 bases between. The variable domain in full, with the rest retrieved from reference TRBV5-1 and TRBJ2-3, is KAGVTQTPRYLIKTRGQQVTLSCSPISGHRSVSWYQQTPGQGLQFLFEYFSETQRNKGNFPGRFSGRQFSNSRSEMNVSTLELGDSALYLCASSSDGLTDTQYFGPGTRLTVL.

The chain links TRBV30 to TRBJ2-1, with D unclear. The V gene lost 7 bases and the J gene lost 3 bases, with 25 bases spanning the gap. The CDR3 covers 17 residues. CDR1 is GTSNPN, CDR2 SVGIG, per germline (reference sequence). The DNA for the CDR3 is TGTGCCTCACGAACCCCCGGCGAGGCAGTTTTCTACAATGAGCAGTTCTTC. As protein: CASRTPGEAVFYNEQFF.

The chain couples TRBV7-6 to TRBJ2-1, with D tentatively TRBD2 (6 bases). From germline, CDR1 is SGHVS and CDR2 FNYEAQ. Trimming took off 6 bases at V and 4 bases at J, with 13 bases between the two ends. The CDR3 is made up of 14 amino acids. CDR3 sequence reads: CASRKEGTYNEQFF. The DNA for the CDR3 is TGTGCCAGCAGAAAGGAGGGGACTTACAATGAGCAGTTCTTC.

The rearrangement joins TRBV5-6 to TRBJ2-1; 10 nucleotides agree with TRBD2. Germline CDR1 and CDR2: SGHDT and YYEEEE. The V gene end was trimmed by 3 bases and the J gene end by 0 bases; junction bases not matched to a gene: 9. The CDR3 contains 18 residues. Written as DNA, the CDR3 is TGTGCCAGCAGCTCGACTGGGACTAGCGTACTCTCCTACAATGAGCAGTTCTTC. Amino acid sequence: CASSSTGTSVLSYNEQFF.

This clone was seen once. CDR3 amino acids: CASRQFNQPQHF. The CDR3 DNA reads as TGTGCCAGCCGACAGTTCAATCAGCCCCAGCATTTT. The chain uses TRBV19 and TRBJ1-5; D might be TRBD1 (5 bases). V lost 9 bases and J lost 3, with 9 bases in between. Germline V gene sequence: CDR1 LNHDA, CDR2 SQIVND (reference sequence). This CDR3 region has 12 residues.

This rearrangement joins TRBV15 to TRBJ1-1, with D possibly TRBD1 on 5 matching bases. V lost 0 bases to trimming and J lost 5 bases, with 13 bases between them. Germline V gene sequence: CDR1 LNHNV, CDR2 YYDKDF (reference sequence). CDR3 length: 15 amino acids. CDR3 bases: TGTGCCACCAGCAGAGATCGTAGGGGTGGGACTGAAGCTTTCTTT. It yields the protein CATSRDRRGGTEAFF.

The genes are TRBV6-1 and TRBJ1-2; D call uncertain. The CDR3 sequence is 10 residues long. Looked up from germline, CDR1 is MNHNS and CDR2 is SASEGT. Trimming took off 10 bases at V and 5 bases at J, with 8 bases between the two ends. The DNA of the CDR3 is TGTGCCACCGAGCCATATGGCTACACCTTC. Its protein product is CATEPYGYTF.

The chain has TRBV5-1 and TRBJ2-6; unclear D gene. CDR1 SGHRS and CDR2 YFSETQ come from the germline V gene. Trimming took 0 bases from V and 0 from J, leaving 4 bases between them. There are 15 residues in the CDR3. The CDR3 DNA reads as TGCGCCAGCAGCTTGGGGAGCTCTGGGGCCAACGTCCTGACTTTC. It is translated as CASSLGSSGANVLTF.

The chain employs TRBV2 and TRBJ2-7; D is ambiguous. The V gene's germline CDR1 is SNHLY and CDR2 FYNNEI. This CDR3 has 12 amino acids. Trimming left V 4 bases short and J 6 bases short, with 10 bases between. The CDR3, as DNA: TGTGCCAGCAGTGGGACCTCCGGCGAGCAGTACTTC. It encodes CASSGTSGEQYF.

The CDR3 sequence is CASSAQLGGLEKLFF. The CDR3 DNA is TGTGCCAGCAGCGCCCAACTGGGGGGTCTTGAAAAACTGTTTTTT. The V gene is TRBV7-9, the J gene TRBJ1-4; D perhaps matches TRBD1 (5 bases). The CDR3 has 15 residues. The V end lost 5 bases, the J end lost 7 bases, and 17 bases lay between the germline ends. Germline lookup yields CDR1 SEHNR and CDR2 FQNEAQ (reference sequence).

V usage is TRBV6-6 and J usage is TRBJ2-1; 10 bases align to TRBD2. V lost 5 bases, J lost 2 bases, and 0 bases stayed unmatched. The germline gives CDR1 MNHNY, CDR2 SVGAGI (reference sequence). The length of the CDR3 is 14 residues. Here the CDR3 DNA reads TGTGCCAGCAGTCTAGCGGGAGCCTACAATGAGCAGTTCTTC. Translation: CASSLAGAYNEQFF.

The chain joins TRBV5-6 to TRBJ2-5; 7 positions agree with TRBD1. After removal of 4 bases from V and 5 bases from J, the junction contained 5 bases not matched to a gene. Germline CDR1 is SGHDT and CDR2 is YYEEEE. The CDR3 spans 13 residues. The CDR3: CASSPTGLETQYF. CDR3 bases: TGTGCCAGCAGCCCGACAGGGTTGGAGACCCAGTACTTC.

The V call is TRBV7-3, the J call TRBJ2-3, with D perhaps being TRBD1 or TRBD2 (5 bases each). The germline gives CDR1 SGHTA, CDR2 FQGTGA. V lost 5 bases, J lost 5 bases, and 8 bases lay in between. The CDR3 loop spans 12 amino acids. CDR3 protein: CASSTGGDTQYF. CDR3 sequence (DNA): TGTGCCAGCAGCACAGGAGGAGATACGCAGTATTTT.

The chain combines TRBV4-3 with TRBJ2-1, with 8 bases lining up with TRBD1. This CDR3 has 17 amino acids. V lost 1 base and J lost 8; bases outside the gene matches: 13. Germline V gives CDR1 LGHNA, CDR2 YSLEER. CDR3 region: CASSQVMAGGDGDEQFF. The CDR3 nucleotides read TGCGCCAGCAGCCAAGTTATGGCAGGGGGCGATGGGGATGAGCAGTTCTTC.

Only a few counts were recorded for this clone. The chain carries TRBV7-8 and TRBJ2-7, with D possibly TRBD1 on 5 matching bases. The germline V gene has CDR1 SGHVS and CDR2 FQNEAQ. V was cut by 5 bases and J by 1 base, with 18 bases left in between. This CDR3 spans 16 amino acids. The CDR3 DNA is TGTGCCAGCAGCCTCTCGGGCAGGGCTGATTCCTACGAGCAGTACTTC. This translates into CASSLSGRADSYEQYF.

Only a few counts were recorded for this clone. CDR3 region: CASSPEAIGGNTIYF. CDR3 nucleotide sequence: TGCGCCAGCAGCCCGGAAGCCATTGGTGGAAACACCATATATTTT. This sequence joins TRBV5-1 and TRBJ1-3; D unclear. The germline V gene has CDR1 SGHRS and CDR2 YFSETQ. Trimming stripped 4 bases from V and 3 bases from J, with 14 bases between. This CDR3 is built from 15 residues.

This clone has just a few counts. The gene calls are TRBV6-5 and TRBJ2-2; D possibly corresponds to TRBD1 (6 bases). CDR1 and CDR2 (germline): MNHEY, SVGAGI. This CDR3 contains 15 residues. Trimming removed 5 bases at V and 0 bases at J, with 10 bases between. CDR3 amino acids: CASSQDSPNTGELFF. The CDR3 bases are TGTGCCAGCAGTCAGGACAGTCCGAACACCGGGGAGCTGTTTTTT.

This chain joins TRBV9 and TRBJ2-2, with 8 bases fitting TRBD1. With V trimmed by 4 bases and J by 4 bases, 15 bases remained unmatched. The CDR3 sequence is 18 residues long. Per the germline V gene, CDR1 is SGDLS and CDR2 is YYNGEE. The CDR3 is CASSLQTGVNGITGELFF. The DNA of the CDR3 is TGTGCCAGCAGCCTACAGACAGGGGTGAATGGGATCACCGGGGAGCTGTTTTTT.